This TCR beta chain was captured in a study of Graves' ophthalmopathy and Graves' hyperthyroidism. Study-wide results and caveats: Detection in blood was also observed for most expanded thyroid clonotypes above 0.001 frequency. From stable hyperthyroidism, ophthalmopathy was separated by a 13-signature model with approximately 90% sensitivity and under 84% specificity.

RNA transcripts were the template, and TCR beta CDR3 regions were amplified from them. HTBI primers were employed in first-round RT-PCR, then a second-round multiplex PCR followed. A single record per CDR3 protein comes from TCRdb applying MiXCR to the multiplex PCR reads. Counted here are some 47,000 distinct CDR3 sequences, 50% to 65% occurring once; the ten biggest clones make up roughly 21%. With respect to this clonotype: Antigen unknown.

With a duration under 3 months, ophthalmopathy in the donors showed moderate-to-severe activity, CAS ≥3 and NOSPECS ≥4. V lost 4 bases and J 9 bases, leaving 17 bases between the germline ends. Germline lookup yields CDR1 SGHNT and CDR2 YYREEE (reference sequence). CDR3 length: 13 residues. The receptor was isolated from an adult man with Graves' ophthalmopathy. The chain combines TRBV5-4 with TRBJ2-7; D remains unclear. Sequencing was done on a sample of peripheral blood. The CDR3 loop is CASSPQNTETQYF. The CDR3 DNA reads TGTGCCAGCAGCCCCCAAAACACAGAGACGCAGTACTTC.